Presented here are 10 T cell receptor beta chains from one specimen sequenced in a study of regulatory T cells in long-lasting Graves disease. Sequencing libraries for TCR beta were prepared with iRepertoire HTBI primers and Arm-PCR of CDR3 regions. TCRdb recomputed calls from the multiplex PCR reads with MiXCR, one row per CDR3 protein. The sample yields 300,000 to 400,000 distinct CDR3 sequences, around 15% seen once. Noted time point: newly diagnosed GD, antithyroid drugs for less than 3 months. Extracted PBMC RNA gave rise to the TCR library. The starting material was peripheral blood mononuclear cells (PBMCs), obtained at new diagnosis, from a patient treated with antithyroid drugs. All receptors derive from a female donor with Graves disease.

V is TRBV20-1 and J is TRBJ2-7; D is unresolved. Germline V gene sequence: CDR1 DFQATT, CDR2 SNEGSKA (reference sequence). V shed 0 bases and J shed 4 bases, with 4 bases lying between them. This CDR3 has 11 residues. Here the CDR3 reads CSARDQYEQYF. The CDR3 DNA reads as TGCAGTGCTAGAGATCAATACGAGCAGTACTTC.

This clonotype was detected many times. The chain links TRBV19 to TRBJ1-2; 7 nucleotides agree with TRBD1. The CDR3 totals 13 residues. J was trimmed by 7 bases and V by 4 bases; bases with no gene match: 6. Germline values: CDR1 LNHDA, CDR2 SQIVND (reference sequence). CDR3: CASSTRTGSGYTF. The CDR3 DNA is TGTGCCAGTAGTACCCGGACAGGATCTGGCTACACCTTC. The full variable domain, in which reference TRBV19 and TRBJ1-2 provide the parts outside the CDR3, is DGGITQSPKYLFRKEGQNVTLSCEQNLNHDAMYWYRQDPGQGLRLIYYSQIVNDFQKGDIAEGYSVSREKKESFPLTVTSAQKNPTAFYLCASSTRTGSGYTFGSGTRLTVV.

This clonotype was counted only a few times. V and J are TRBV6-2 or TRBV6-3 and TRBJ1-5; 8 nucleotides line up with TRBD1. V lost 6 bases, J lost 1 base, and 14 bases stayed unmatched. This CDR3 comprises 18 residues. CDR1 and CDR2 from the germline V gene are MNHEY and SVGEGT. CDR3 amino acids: CASRRFVQGARSNQPQHF. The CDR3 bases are TGTGCCAGCAGGAGGTTTGTGCAGGGGGCGCGGAGCAATCAGCCCCAGCATTTT.

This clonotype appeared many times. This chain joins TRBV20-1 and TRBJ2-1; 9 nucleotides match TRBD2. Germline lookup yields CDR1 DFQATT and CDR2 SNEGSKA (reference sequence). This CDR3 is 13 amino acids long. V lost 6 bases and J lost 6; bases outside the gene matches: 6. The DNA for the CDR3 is TGCAGTGCGATAGCGGGAGCGGGCAATGAGCAGTTCTTC. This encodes CSAIAGAGNEQFF.

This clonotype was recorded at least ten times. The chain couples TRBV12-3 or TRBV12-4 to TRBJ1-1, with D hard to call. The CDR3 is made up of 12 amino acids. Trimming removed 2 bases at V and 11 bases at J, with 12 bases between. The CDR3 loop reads CASSLSTPEAFF. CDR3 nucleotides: TGTGCCAGCAGTTTATCGACGCCGGAGGCTTTCTTT.

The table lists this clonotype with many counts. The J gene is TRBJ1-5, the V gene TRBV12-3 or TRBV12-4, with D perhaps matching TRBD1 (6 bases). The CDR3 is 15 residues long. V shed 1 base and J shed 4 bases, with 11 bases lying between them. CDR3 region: CASSLGGQGNQPQHF. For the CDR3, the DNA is TGTGCCAGCAGTTTAGGGGGGCAGGGGAATCAGCCCCAGCATTTT.

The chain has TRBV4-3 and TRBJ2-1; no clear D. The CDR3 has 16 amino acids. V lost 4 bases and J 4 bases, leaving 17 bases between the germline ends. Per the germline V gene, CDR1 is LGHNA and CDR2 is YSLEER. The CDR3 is CASSLSTARQYNEQFF. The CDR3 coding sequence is TGCGCCAGCAGCCTCTCGACGGCTCGTCAATACAATGAGCAGTTCTTC.

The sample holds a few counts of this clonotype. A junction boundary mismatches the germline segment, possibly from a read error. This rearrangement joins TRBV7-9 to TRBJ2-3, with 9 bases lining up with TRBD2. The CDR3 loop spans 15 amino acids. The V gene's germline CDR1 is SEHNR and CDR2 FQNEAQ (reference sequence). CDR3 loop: CASSVAGASADTQYF. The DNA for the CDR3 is TGTGCCAGCAGCGTAGCGGGGGCATCCGCAGATACGCAGTATTTT. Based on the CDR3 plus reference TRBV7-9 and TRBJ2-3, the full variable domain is DTGVSQNPRHKITKRGQNVTFRCDPISEHNRLYWYRQTLGQGPEFLTYFQNEAQLEKSRLLSDRFSAERPKGSFSTLEIQRTEQGDSAMYLCASSVAGASADTQYFGPGTRLTVL.

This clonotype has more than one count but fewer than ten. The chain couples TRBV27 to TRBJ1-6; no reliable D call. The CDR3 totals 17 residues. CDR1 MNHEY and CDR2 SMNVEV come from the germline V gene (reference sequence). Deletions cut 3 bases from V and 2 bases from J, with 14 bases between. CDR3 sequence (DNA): TGTGCCAGCAGTTTCTGGCCAGTGGTCCCCTATAATTCACCCCTCCACTTT. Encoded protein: CASSFWPVVPYNSPLHF.

The chain's CDR3 is CASSSQRRGQGYGYTF. The DNA of the CDR3 is TGTGCCAGCAGCTCCCAGCGGCGGGGACAGGGCTATGGCTACACCTTC. This chain joins TRBV3-1 and TRBJ1-2; 9 nucleotides align to TRBD1. The CDR3 extends over 16 amino acids. From germline, CDR1 is LGHDT and CDR2 YNNKEL (reference sequence). The V gene end was trimmed by 5 bases and the J gene end by 4 bases; junction bases not matched to a gene: 11. The complete variable domain, with remaining parts taken from reference TRBV3-1 and TRBJ1-2, reads DTAVSQTPKYLVTQMGNDKSIKCEQNLGHDTMYWYKQDSKKFLKIMFSYNNKELIINETVPNRFSPKSPDKAHLNLHINSLELGDSAVYFCASSSQRRGQGYGYTFGSGTRLTVV.